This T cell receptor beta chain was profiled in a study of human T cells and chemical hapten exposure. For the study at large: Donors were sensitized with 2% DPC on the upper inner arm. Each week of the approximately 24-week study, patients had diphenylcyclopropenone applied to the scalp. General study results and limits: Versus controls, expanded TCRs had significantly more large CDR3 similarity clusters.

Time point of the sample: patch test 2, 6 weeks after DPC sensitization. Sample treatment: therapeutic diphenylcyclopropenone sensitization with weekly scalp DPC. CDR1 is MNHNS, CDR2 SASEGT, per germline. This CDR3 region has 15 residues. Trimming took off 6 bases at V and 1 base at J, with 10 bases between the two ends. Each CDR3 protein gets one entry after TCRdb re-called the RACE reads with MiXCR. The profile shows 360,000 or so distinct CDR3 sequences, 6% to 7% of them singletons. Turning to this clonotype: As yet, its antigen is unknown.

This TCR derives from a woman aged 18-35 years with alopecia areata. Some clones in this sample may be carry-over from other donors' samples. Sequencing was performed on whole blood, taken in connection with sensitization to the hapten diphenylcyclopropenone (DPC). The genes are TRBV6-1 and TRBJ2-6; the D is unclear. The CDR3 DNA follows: TGTGCCAGCAGCAGCGCATCGTCTGGGGCCAACGTCCTGACTTTC. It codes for CASSSASSGANVLTF.